This TCR beta chain appears in the sequencing data of a study of a mutant IDH1 vaccine in newly diagnosed glioma. The method was immunoSEQ multiplex PCR; TCRdb's version includes in-frame clones alone and lacks a portion of them. The table lists 55,000 to 65,000 clones, 84% of them singletons. Germline assignment: CDR1 SGHRS and CDR2 YFSETQ. Trimming at V came to 1 base and at J to 6 bases, leaving 11 bases not matched to a gene. This CDR3 has 17 amino acids. The study's findings and limits: Immune responses induced by the vaccine were seen in 93.3% of patients, spanning multiple MHC alleles.

About this clone: Its antigen is currently unknown.

Time point described: week 11, during vaccination. Doses of 300 ug of mutant IDH1 20-mer peptide were given with topical imiquimod. The sample in question was PBMCs, obtained from a glioma patient whose treatment included an IDH1 peptide vaccine. The J gene is TRBJ2-2, the V gene TRBV5-1; 8 bases fit TRBD2. The sequence was obtained from a young man with glioma. The CDR3, as DNA: TGCGCCAGCAGCTTGACCCCCGGGACTAGGGGACCCGGGGAGCTGTTTTTT. Its protein is CASSLTPGTRGPGELFF.